Below are 7 T cell receptor beta chains sequenced from a single sample in a study of T-cell reconstitution after alpha-beta-depleted transplantation in children. During its preparation, the TCRbeta library received unique molecular identifiers. TCRdb analysed the PCR reads with MiXCR anew, one entry per CDR3 protein. This sample carries a few hundred thousand distinct CDR3 sequences, 25% to 30% of them seen once, and the ten largest clones take under 45%. Sequences were derived from PBMCs, sampled before TCRalphabeta/CD19-depleted stem cell transplant. The receptors stem from a boy younger than two with Wiskott-Aldrich syndrome, due to receive a stem cell transplant.

This clonotype was counted once. The chain is built from TRBV5-1 and TRBJ2-3, with D perhaps matching TRBD1 (5 bases). The CDR3 is made up of 14 amino acids. Germline assignment: CDR1 SGHRS and CDR2 YFSETQ. V was trimmed by 0 bases and J by 6 bases, leaving 11 bases between them. The CDR3 spells CASSLVGRRDTQYF. In nucleotides, the CDR3 is TGCGCCAGCAGCTTGGTGGGGCGGCGGGATACGCAGTATTTT.

V and J are TRBV29-1 and TRBJ2-7; D tentatively fits TRBD1 or TRBD2 (5 bases each). Per the germline V gene, CDR1 is SQVTM and CDR2 is ANQGSEA. Trimming stripped 4 bases from V and 0 bases from J, with 10 bases between. The CDR3 spans 13 residues. The CDR3 spells CSVAGTNSYEQYF. The CDR3 DNA follows: TGCAGCGTTGCGGGGACCAACTCCTACGAGCAGTACTTC.

The V and J genes are TRBV19 and TRBJ2-2, with 10 bases identical to TRBD1. The V gene end was trimmed by 9 bases and the J gene end by 9 bases; junction bases not matched to a gene: 10. This CDR3 spans 14 amino acids. Germline CDR1 and CDR2: LNHDA and SQIVND (reference sequence). CDR3 DNA sequence: TGTGCCAGCCTTCGGACAGGGGGTAAAAGGGAGCTGTTTTTT. Translation: CASLRTGGKRELFF.

The chain is built from TRBV7-9 and TRBJ2-1; no firm D call. The germline CDR1 and CDR2 sequences are SEHNR and FQNEAQ (reference sequence). The CDR3 is 14 residues long. V was clipped by 7 bases and J by 0 bases, with 10 bases between them. The CDR3 is CASMQDRSYNEQFF. As DNA, the CDR3 is TGTGCCAGCATGCAGGACCGCTCCTACAATGAGCAGTTCTTC.

The table lists this clonotype with a few counts. The CDR3 is CASTGLAEQRNTDTQYF. CDR3 nucleotide sequence: TGTGCCAGCACCGGACTAGCGGAACAACGGAACACAGATACGCAGTATTTT. J is TRBJ2-3 and V is TRBV28; 10 bases line up with TRBD2. V dropped 7 bases and J dropped 2; count of bases not matched to a gene: 12. The CDR3 loop spans 17 amino acids. Germline V lookup: CDR1 MDHEN, CDR2 SYDVKM.

This clonotype was counted a few times. J is TRBJ2-5 and V is TRBV18, with D possibly called TRBD1 or TRBD2 (5 bases each). The CDR3 spans 18 residues. Germline-derived CDR1 and CDR2 are KGHSH and LQKENI. V lost 0 bases and J lost 5, with 22 bases in between. CDR3 amino acids: CASSPPWTVTRAPETQYF. The CDR3 DNA is TGTGCCAGCTCACCACCGTGGACTGTCACCAGGGCACCGGAGACCCAGTACTTC.

The CDR3: CASSLRGHRDTQYF. CDR3 sequence (DNA): TGTGCCAGCAGTTTACGAGGACACAGAGATACGCAGTATTTT. V is TRBV12-3 or TRBV12-4 and J is TRBJ2-3; TRBD1 might be the D (5 bases). The length of the CDR3 is 14 residues. Trimming removed 2 bases from V and 5 bases from J, with 11 bases in between.